A selection of T cell receptor beta chains follows, all from one sample in a study of glioma-infiltrating T cells. Each CDR3 protein gets one entry after TCRdb re-called the multiplex PCR reads with MiXCR. The sample shows some 130,000 distinct CDR3 sequences, under 25% of them seen only once. Specimen: glioma tissue, nonneoplastic brain tissue, or PBMCs (not recorded which). The receptors come from a human donor with low-grade glioma or glioblastoma, undergoing nonglioma brain surgery, or in good health (not recorded which). Each CDR3 is given with its conserved first and last residue. D genes are given only for firm matches. Rows may omit the clone size; those that give it use once, few, many or a size class.

V gene	D gene	clone size	J gene	CDR3 protein	CDR3 DNA
TRBV10-3	TRBD1	few	TRBJ1-2	CAISQGQGDYGYTF	TGTGCCATCAGTCAGGGACAGGGCGACTATGGCTACACCTTC
TRBV29-1	NA	few	TRBJ1-2	CSSWGRVDGYTF	TGCAGCTCTTGGGGCAGGGTGGATGGCTACACCTTC
TRBV7-9	NA	NA	TRBJ1-5	CASSLGRDSNQPQHF	TGTGCCAGCAGCCTCGGAAGGGATAGCAATCAGCCCCAGCATTTT
TRBV4-1	TRBD1	NA	TRBJ1-2	CASSHDLRGLRGYTF	TGCGCCAGCAGCCATGATTTAAGGGGGCTGAGAGGCTACACCTTC
TRBV6-2/TRBV6-3	NA	few	TRBJ1-2	CASSYLSRDYGYTF	TGTGCCAGCAGTTACCTATCCCGGGACTATGGCTACACCTTC
TRBV29-1	NA	few	TRBJ1-1	CSVEYMNTEAFF	TGCAGCGTTGAATACATGAACACTGAAGCTTTCTTT
TRBV14	NA	NA	TRBJ1-1	CASSQDTFIGHTEAFF	TGTGCCAGCAGCCAAGATACTTTTATTGGTCACACTGAAGCTTTCTTT
TRBV7-9	NA	few	TRBJ2-3	CASSQGTRMGADTQYF	TGTGCCAGCAGCCAAGGGACGCGGATGGGCGCAGATACGCAGTATTTT
TRBV12-3/TRBV12-4	NA	NA	TRBJ2-6	CASSKGSSGANVLTF	TGTGCCAGCAGCAAGGGGAGCTCTGGGGCCAACGTCCTGACTTTC
TRBV3-1	TRBD1	few	TRBJ1-1	CASSHRQGANTEAFF	TGTGCCAGCAGCCATCGACAGGGGGCAAACACTGAAGCTTTCTTT
TRBV2	TRBD2	NA	TRBJ2-3	CASSELAGATRDTDTQYF	TGTGCCAGCAGTGAATTAGCGGGGGCTACCCGGGACACAGATACGCAGTATTTT
TRBV7-9	NA	many	TRBJ1-2	CASSLSLGRKIYGYTF	TGTGCCAGCAGCCTAAGCCTGGGACGGAAGATATATGGCTACACCTTC
TRBV7-9	NA	NA	TRBJ1-1	CAGTGLRTEAFF	TGTGCCGGCACCGGGCTTAGGACTGAAGCTTTCTTT
TRBV6-1	NA	many	TRBJ2-5	CASTSVQETQYF	TGTGCCAGCACTTCGGTCCAAGAGACCCAGTACTTC
TRBV20-1	NA	many	TRBJ2-3	CSAPGADTQYF	TGCAGTGCTCCTGGTGCAGATACGCAGTATTTT
TRBV6-5	TRBD1	NA	TRBJ1-4	CASRKQGRDEKLFF	TGTGCCAGTAGAAAACAGGGGAGAGATGAAAAACTGTTTTTT
TRBV7-2	TRBD2	many	TRBJ2-3	CASSPGTSGVRTDTQYF	TGTGCCAGCAGCCCCGGGACTAGCGGGGTTCGCACAGATACGCAGTATTTT
TRBV6-1	NA	many	TRBJ1-1	CASTPRGETEAFF	TGTGCCAGCACCCCCAGGGGTGAAACTGAAGCTTTCTTT
TRBV7-2	NA	NA	TRBJ2-5	CASSLGGRLNEQYF	TGTGCCAGCAGCTTGGGGGGCAGGCTTAATGAGCAGTACTTC
TRBV28	NA	NA	TRBJ1-5	CASDTTGAPQPQHF	TGTGCCAGCGACACTACGGGGGCTCCTCAGCCCCAGCATTTT
TRBV7-3	TRBD2	NA	TRBJ2-1	CASSSGTSGGYREQFF	TGTGCCAGCAGCTCCGGGACTAGCGGGGGCTATAGGGAGCAGTTCTTC
TRBV28	NA	NA	TRBJ2-2	CASTSPGGELFF	TGTGCCAGCACGAGCCCAGGAGGGGAGCTGTTTTTT
TRBV6-1	TRBD1	few	TRBJ1-5	CASSRLGQGGLQPQHF	TGTGCCAGCAGCCGCCTAGGACAGGGTGGGCTCCAGCCCCAGCATTTT
TRBV12-3/TRBV12-4	TRBD2	many	TRBJ2-1	CASLRGGSYNEQFF	TGTGCCAGCCTGCGGGGGGGTTCCTACAATGAGCAGTTCTTC
TRBV6-1	TRBD1	few	TRBJ1-1	CASRPSDRAIAEAFF	TGTGCCAGCAGGCCCTCGGACAGGGCAATAGCTGAAGCTTTCTTT
TRBV7-9	TRBD1	NA	TRBJ1-4	CASRQGNEKLFF	TGTGCCAGCAGACAGGGGAATGAAAAACTGTTTTTT
TRBV15	NA	few	TRBJ1-2	CATSRTFSRVLQGYTF	TGTGCCACCAGCAGAACTTTCAGTCGGGTACTTCAGGGCTACACCTTC
TRBV27	TRBD1	many	TRBJ1-2	CASRPAGGVYGYTF	TGTGCCAGCCGACCCGCAGGGGGCGTCTATGGCTACACCTTC
TRBV5-1	NA	few	TRBJ1-4	CASRGRSSDEKLFF	TGCGCCAGCAGAGGACGGTCCTCGGATGAAAAACTGTTTTTT
TRBV27	NA	NA	TRBJ2-2	CASNYRRDTGELFF	TGTGCCAGCAACTACAGGAGGGACACCGGGGAGCTGTTTTTT
TRBV7-2	NA	NA	TRBJ2-1	CASSLGLYEQFF	TGTGCCAGCAGCCTAGGGCTTTATGAGCAGTTCTTC
TRBV7-6	NA	few	TRBJ2-2	CASSPAGTLNTGELFF	TGTGCCAGCAGCCCCGCCGGGACATTAAACACCGGGGAGCTGTTTTTT
TRBV20-1	NA	few	TRBJ1-5	CSAREGGNNQPQHF	TGCAGTGCTAGAGAGGGAGGGAACAATCAGCCCCAGCATTTT
TRBV28	TRBD1	many	TRBJ1-1	CASRTGGIMNTEAFF	TGTGCCAGTAGGACAGGGGGAATCATGAACACTGAAGCTTTCTTT
TRBV2	NA	NA	TRBJ2-5	CASTSGETQYF	TGTGCCAGCACGAGTGGGGAGACCCAGTACTTC
TRBV20-1	TRBD1	few	TRBJ1-3	CSARALRGLGGNTIYF	TGCAGTGCTAGAGCACTAAGGGGGCTCGGCGGAAACACCATATATTTT
TRBV18	TRBD2	few	TRBJ2-5	CASSLLTSGGSQETQYF	TGTGCCAGCTCACTACTAACTAGCGGGGGGTCCCAAGAGACCCAGTACTTC
TRBV20-1	NA	few	TRBJ2-6	CSARDRQGANVLTF	TGCAGTGCTAGAGATAGACAGGGGGCCAACGTCCTGACTTTC
TRBV4-1	NA	NA	TRBJ1-3	CASSHPFPVTGSGNTIYF	TGCGCCAGCAGCCACCCTTTTCCCGTCACAGGGTCCGGAAACACCATATATTTT
TRBV4-1	NA	few	TRBJ2-3	CASSQSGGQGDTQYF	TGCGCCAGCAGCCAATCCGGGGGCCAGGGAGATACGCAGTATTTT
TRBV6-1	NA	many	TRBJ1-4	CASSAAGADEKLFF	TGTGCCAGCAGTGCCGCAGGGGCGGATGAAAAACTGTTTTTT
TRBV6-1	NA	NA	TRBJ2-1	CASTGRSGVNEQFF	TGTGCCAGTACGGGAAGGTCCGGGGTTAATGAGCAGTTCTTC
TRBV7-2	NA	NA	TRBJ2-3	CASSTRTDTQYF	TGTGCCAGCAGCACCAGAACAGATACGCAGTATTTT
TRBV18	NA	few	TRBJ1-3	CASSPVGQLDSGNTIYF	TGTGCCAGCTCACCTGTAGGACAGCTTGACTCTGGAAACACCATATATTTT
TRBV6-1	TRBD2	many	TRBJ2-1	CASSRGDPGAQFF	TGTGCCAGCAGTCGGGGGGACCCCGGTGCGCAGTTCTTC
TRBV14	NA	NA	TRBJ2-1	CASSHVDSFNEQFF	TGTGCCAGCAGCCATGTGGACAGCTTCAATGAGCAGTTCTTC
TRBV20-1	NA	many	TRBJ1-3	CSARDVSSGNTIYF	TGCAGTGCTAGAGATGTGAGCTCTGGAAACACCATATATTTT
TRBV6-1	NA	many	TRBJ2-3	CASGRDSTDTQYF	TGTGCCAGCGGACGGGACAGCACAGATACGCAGTATTTT
TRBV11-2	NA	NA	TRBJ2-1	CASSFNAGNEQFF	TGTGCCAGCAGCTTTAATGCGGGAAATGAGCAGTTCTTC
TRBV7-9	NA	many	TRBJ1-1	CASSLVGGPNTEAFF	TGTGCCAGCAGCTTAGTAGGCGGCCCGAACACTGAAGCTTTCTTT
TRBV4-1	TRBD1	NA	TRBJ2-3	CASGRQGLSTDTQYF	TGCGCCAGCGGGCGACAGGGCCTATCCACAGATACGCAGTATTTT
TRBV7-9	NA	many	TRBJ2-1	CASSHPSSDDEQFF	TGTGCCAGCAGCCACCCGTCCTCGGACGATGAGCAGTTCTTC
TRBV2	NA	few	TRBJ1-5	CASSVDPWGNQPQHF	TGTGCCAGCAGTGTAGACCCATGGGGCAATCAGCCCCAGCATTTT